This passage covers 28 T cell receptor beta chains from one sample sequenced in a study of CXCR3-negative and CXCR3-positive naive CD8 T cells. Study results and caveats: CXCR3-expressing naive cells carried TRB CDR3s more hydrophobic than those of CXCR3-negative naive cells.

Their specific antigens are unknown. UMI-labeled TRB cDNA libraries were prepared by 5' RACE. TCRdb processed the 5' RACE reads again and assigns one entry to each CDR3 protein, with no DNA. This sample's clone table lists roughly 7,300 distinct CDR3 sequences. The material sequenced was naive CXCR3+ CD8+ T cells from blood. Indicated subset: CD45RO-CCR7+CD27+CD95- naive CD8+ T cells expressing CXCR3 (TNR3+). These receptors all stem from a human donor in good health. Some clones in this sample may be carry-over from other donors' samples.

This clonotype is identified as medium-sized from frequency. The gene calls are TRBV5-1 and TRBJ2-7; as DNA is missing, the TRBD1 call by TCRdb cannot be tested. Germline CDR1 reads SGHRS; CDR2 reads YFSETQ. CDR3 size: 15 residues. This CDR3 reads CASSLGRQGPYEQYF.

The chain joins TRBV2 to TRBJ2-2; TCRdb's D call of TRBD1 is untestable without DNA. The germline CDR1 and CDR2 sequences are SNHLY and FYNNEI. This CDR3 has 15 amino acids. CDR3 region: CASRAGTGAAGELFF. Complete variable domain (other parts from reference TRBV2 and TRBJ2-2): EPEVTQTPSHQVTQMGQEVILRCVPISNHLYFYWYRQILGQKVEFLVSFYNNEISEKSEIFDDQFSVERPDGSNFTLKIRSTKLEDSAMYFCASRAGTGAAGELFFGEGSRLTVL.

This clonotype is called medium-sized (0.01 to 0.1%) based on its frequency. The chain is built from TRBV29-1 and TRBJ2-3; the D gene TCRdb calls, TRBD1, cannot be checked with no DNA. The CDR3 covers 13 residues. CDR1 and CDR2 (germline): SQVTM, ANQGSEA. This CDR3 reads CSVERGRGGTQYF.

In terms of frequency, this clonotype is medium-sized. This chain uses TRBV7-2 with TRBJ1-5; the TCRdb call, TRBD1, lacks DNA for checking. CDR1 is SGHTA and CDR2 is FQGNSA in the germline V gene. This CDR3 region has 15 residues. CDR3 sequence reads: CASSTRDTRGQPQHF.

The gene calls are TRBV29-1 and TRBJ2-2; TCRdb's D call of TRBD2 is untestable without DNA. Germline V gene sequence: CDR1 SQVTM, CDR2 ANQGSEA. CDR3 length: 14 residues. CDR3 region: CSVDLGLAAGELFF.

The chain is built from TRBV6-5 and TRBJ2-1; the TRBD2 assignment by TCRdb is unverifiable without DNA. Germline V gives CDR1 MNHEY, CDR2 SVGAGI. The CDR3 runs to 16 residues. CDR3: CASSYASGRDYNEQFF.

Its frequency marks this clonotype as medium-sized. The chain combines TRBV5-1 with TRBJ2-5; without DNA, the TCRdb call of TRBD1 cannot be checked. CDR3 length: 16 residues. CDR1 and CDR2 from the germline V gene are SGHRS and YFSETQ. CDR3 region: CASSEGTVGSQETQYF. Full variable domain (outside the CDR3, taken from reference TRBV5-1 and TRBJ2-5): KAGVTQTPRYLIKTRGQQVTLSCSPISGHRSVSWYQQTPGQGLQFLFEYFSETQRNKGNFPGRFSGRQFSNSRSEMNVSTLELGDSALYLCASSEGTVGSQETQYFGPGTRLLVL.

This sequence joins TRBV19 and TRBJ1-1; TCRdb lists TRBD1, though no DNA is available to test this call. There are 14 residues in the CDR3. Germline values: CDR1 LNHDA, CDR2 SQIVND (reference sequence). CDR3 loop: CASSPGGRNTEAFF.

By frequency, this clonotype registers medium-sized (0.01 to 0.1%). CDR3 protein: CSVADSYEQYF. The chain is built from TRBV29-1 and TRBJ2-7. There are 11 residues in the CDR3. Germline V gives CDR1 SQVTM, CDR2 ANQGSEA.

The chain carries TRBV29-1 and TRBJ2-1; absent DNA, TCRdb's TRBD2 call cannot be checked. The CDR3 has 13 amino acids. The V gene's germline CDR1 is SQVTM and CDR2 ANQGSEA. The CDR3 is CSVGLAWGNEQFF.

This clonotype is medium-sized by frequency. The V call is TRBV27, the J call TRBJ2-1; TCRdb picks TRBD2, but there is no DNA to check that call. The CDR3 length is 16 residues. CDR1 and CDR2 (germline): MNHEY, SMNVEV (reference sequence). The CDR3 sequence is CASSLPPSGSYNEQFF.

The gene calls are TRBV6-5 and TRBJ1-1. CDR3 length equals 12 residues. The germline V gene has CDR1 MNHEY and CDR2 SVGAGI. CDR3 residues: CASSYPPTEAFF.

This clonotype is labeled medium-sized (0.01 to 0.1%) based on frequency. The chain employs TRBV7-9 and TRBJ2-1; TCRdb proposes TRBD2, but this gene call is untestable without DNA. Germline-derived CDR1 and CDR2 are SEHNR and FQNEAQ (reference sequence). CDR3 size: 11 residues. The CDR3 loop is CASSLSPEQFF.

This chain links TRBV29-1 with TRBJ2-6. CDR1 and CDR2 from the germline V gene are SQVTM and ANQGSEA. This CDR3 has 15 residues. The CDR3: CSVGGTGSGANVLTF. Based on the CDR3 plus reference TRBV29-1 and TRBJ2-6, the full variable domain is SAVISQKPSRDICQRGTSLTIQCQVDSQVTMMFWYRQQPGQSLTLIATANQGSEATYESGFVIDKFPISRPNLTFSTLTVSNMSPEDSSIYLCSVGGTGSGANVLTFGAGSRLTVL.

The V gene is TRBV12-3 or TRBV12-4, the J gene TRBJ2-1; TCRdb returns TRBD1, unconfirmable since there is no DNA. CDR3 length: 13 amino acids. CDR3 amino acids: CASRYGGNNEQFF.

CDR3 loop: CASSYSGTSGDYEQYF. V and J are TRBV6-5 and TRBJ2-7; TCRdb selects TRBD2, and the lack of DNA leaves this call unchecked. Per the germline V gene, CDR1 is MNHEY and CDR2 is SVGAGI. This CDR3 comprises 16 residues.

CDR3: CSEGLANSYNEQFF. This chain links TRBV29-1 with TRBJ2-1; TCRdb reports TRBD1, a call that lacks DNA to check it against. The CDR3 has 14 amino acids. Germline loops: CDR1 SQVTM, CDR2 ANQGSEA.

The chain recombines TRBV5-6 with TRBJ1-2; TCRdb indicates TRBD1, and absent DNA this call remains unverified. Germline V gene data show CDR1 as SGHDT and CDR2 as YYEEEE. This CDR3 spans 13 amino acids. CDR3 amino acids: CASSPGAGYGYTF. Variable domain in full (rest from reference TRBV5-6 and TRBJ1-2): DAGVTQSPTHLIKTRGQQVTLRCSPKSGHDTVSWYQQALGQGPQFIFQYYEEEERQRGNFPDRFSGHQFPNYSSELNVNALLLGDSALYLCASSPGAGYGYTFGSGTRLTVV.

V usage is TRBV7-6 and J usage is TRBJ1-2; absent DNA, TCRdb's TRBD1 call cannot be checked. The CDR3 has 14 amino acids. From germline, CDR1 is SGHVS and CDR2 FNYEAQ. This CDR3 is CASSQMGQGHGYTF.

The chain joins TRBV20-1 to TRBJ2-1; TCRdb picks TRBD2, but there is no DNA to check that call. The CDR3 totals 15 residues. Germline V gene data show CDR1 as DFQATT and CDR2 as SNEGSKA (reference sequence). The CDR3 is CSARLASSSYNEQFF.

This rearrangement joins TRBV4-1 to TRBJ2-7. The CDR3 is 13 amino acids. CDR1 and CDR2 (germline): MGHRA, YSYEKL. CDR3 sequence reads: CASSQDSLNEQYF.

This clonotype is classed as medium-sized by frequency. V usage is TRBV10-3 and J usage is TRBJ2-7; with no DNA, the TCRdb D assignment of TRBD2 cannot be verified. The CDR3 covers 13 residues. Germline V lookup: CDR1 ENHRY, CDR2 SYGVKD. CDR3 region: CAISGTGTYEQYF.

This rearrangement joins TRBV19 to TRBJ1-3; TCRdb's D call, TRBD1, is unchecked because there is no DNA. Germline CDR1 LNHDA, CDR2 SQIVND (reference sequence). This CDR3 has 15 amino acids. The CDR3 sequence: CASSATGYSGNTIYF.

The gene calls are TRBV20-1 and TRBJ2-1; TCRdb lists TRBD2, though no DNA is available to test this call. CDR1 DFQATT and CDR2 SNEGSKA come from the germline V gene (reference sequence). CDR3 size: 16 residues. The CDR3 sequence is CSAQPLAGERPYEQFF.

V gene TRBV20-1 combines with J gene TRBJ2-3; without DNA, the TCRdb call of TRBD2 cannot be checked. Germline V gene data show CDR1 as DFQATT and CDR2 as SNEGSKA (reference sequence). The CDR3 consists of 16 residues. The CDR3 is CRAREALAALPDTQYF.

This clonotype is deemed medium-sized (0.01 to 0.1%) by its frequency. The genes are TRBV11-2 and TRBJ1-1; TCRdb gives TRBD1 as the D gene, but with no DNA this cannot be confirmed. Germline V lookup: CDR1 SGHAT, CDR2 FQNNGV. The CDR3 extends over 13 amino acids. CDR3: CASSLGQPPEAFF.

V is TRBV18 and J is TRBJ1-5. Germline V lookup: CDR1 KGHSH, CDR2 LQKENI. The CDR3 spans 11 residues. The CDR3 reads CASSPGTTQHF.

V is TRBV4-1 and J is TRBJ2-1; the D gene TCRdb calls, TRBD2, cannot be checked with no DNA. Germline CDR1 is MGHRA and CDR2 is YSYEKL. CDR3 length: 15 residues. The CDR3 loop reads CASSQSSGDYNEQFF.